Following are 23 T cell receptor beta chains from one sample sequenced in a study of shared clonotypes between healthy human individuals. The naive CD8 fraction comprised CD45RO-negative cells positively selected for CCR7 and excluded terminally differentiated effector memory CD45RA+ cells. Clones were read by immunoSEQ multiplex PCR, and TCRdb kept only the in-frame ones, dropping some. The sample lists roughly 2,000,000 clones, about 95% seen once, with approximately 1.2% in the top ten. The source material was naive CD8+ T cells sorted from blood. The source of these receptors is a man in his late teens or twenties in good health.

V usage is TRBV7-9 and J usage is TRBJ2-3; D unresolved. Trimming took 4 bases from V and 5 from J, leaving 7 bases between them. The V gene's germline CDR1 is SEHNR and CDR2 FQNEAQ (reference sequence). This CDR3 has 12 residues. The CDR3 nucleotides are TGTGCCAGCAGCTCCCTACAAGATACGCAGTATTTT. Translated, it gives CASSSLQDTQYF. The full variable domain, rest sourced from reference TRBV7-9 and TRBJ2-3, is DTGVSQNPRHKITKRGQNVTFRCDPISEHNRLYWYRQTLGQGPEFLTYFQNEAQLEKSRLLSDRFSAERPKGSFSTLEIQRTEQGDSAMYLCASSSLQDTQYFGPGTRLTVL.

The rearrangement uses TRBV7-9 and TRBJ1-2, with D hard to call. The CDR3 contains 14 residues. The V end was cut by 5 bases, the J end by 2 bases, with 12 bases between. Per the germline V gene, CDR1 is SEHNR and CDR2 is FQNEAQ (reference sequence). CDR3 coding DNA: TGTGCCAGCAGCATGGACGGTTCCAACTATGGCTACACCTTC. This gives the protein CASSMDGSNYGYTF.

The gene calls are TRBV28 and TRBJ1-6, with D uncertain. The germline CDR1 and CDR2 sequences are MDHEN and SYDVKM. The CDR3 has 12 amino acids. The V end was cut by 2 bases, the J end by 10 bases, with 6 bases between. The CDR3 spells CASSLDGSPLHF. In DNA, the CDR3 is TGTGCCAGCAGTTTAGACGGGTCACCCCTCCACTTT.

This sequence joins TRBV6-5 and TRBJ2-7; D is unclear. Germline V gene data show CDR1 as MNHEY and CDR2 as SVGAGI. Deletions cut 5 bases from V and 5 bases from J, with 16 bases between. The CDR3 runs 14 residues. DNA of the CDR3: TGTGCCAGCAGTCCTACCGTACGGGCCGACGAGCAGTACTTC. Amino acid sequence: CASSPTVRADEQYF.

This chain joins TRBV28 and TRBJ2-5; D remains ambiguous. The V end was cut by 7 bases, the J end by 2 bases, with 14 bases between. The germline V gene has CDR1 MDHEN and CDR2 SYDVKM. This CDR3 is built from 14 residues. This chain's CDR3 is CASTTAVGQETQYF. The DNA for the CDR3 is TGTGCCAGCACCACCGCGGTGGGGCAAGAGACCCAGTACTTC.

This chain links TRBV6-5 with TRBJ2-2; tentatively, D is TRBD2 (5 bases). Germline loops: CDR1 MNHEY, CDR2 SVGAGI. Trimming took off 0 bases at V and 5 bases at J, with 10 bases between the two ends. The CDR3 spans 15 residues. The chain's CDR3 is CASSYSGVWTGELFF. The CDR3 DNA reads as TGTGCCAGCAGTTACTCCGGGGTCTGGACCGGGGAGCTGTTTTTT.

Turning to this clone: Distinct nucleotide sequences in the sample also encode this CDR3. V gene TRBV11-2 combines with J gene TRBJ2-7; D is uncertain. CDR3 size: 13 residues. Germline values: CDR1 SGHAT, CDR2 FQNNGV. V shed 1 base and J shed 0 bases, with 4 bases lying between them. CDR3 amino acids: CASSLGDSYEQYF. For the CDR3, the DNA is TGTGCCAGCAGCTTAGGAGACTCCTACGAGCAGTACTTC.

This clone showed up just once. V gene TRBV5-6 combines with J gene TRBJ2-1, with no clear D. CDR3 size: 13 residues. V was clipped by 0 bases and J by 5 bases, with 6 bases between them. Germline CDR1 is SGHDT and CDR2 is YYEEEE. The CDR3 reads CASSLASNNEQFF. Written as DNA, the CDR3 is TGTGCCAGCAGCTTGGCATCGAACAATGAGCAGTTCTTC. Using reference TRBV5-6 and TRBJ2-1 for the parts outside the CDR3, the full variable domain is DAGVTQSPTHLIKTRGQQVTLRCSPKSGHDTVSWYQQALGQGPQFIFQYYEEEERQRGNFPDRFSGHQFPNYSSELNVNALLLGDSALYLCASSLASNNEQFFGPGTRLTVL.

The chain has TRBV29-1 and TRBJ2-7; D possibly corresponds to TRBD2 (6 bases). Trimming took off 5 bases at V and 2 bases at J, with 10 bases between the two ends. The CDR3 is 12 residues long. From germline, CDR1 is SQVTM and CDR2 ANQGSEA. This CDR3 is CSVRAGAYEQYF. The CDR3 coding sequence is TGCAGCGTTCGAGCGGGCGCCTACGAGCAGTACTTC.

The chain recombines TRBV6-1 with TRBJ2-1; maybe TRBD2 (6 bases). V lost 5 bases, J lost 3 bases, and 11 bases lay in between. Germline V gene sequence: CDR1 MNHNS, CDR2 SASEGT. This CDR3 is 14 amino acids long. CDR3 nucleotide sequence: TGTGCCAGCAGTAGAAGCGGGTACTACAATGAGCAGTTCTTC. This encodes CASSRSGYYNEQFF.

The chain combines TRBV29-1 with TRBJ1-1; D not certain. Germline-derived CDR1 and CDR2 are SQVTM and ANQGSEA. The CDR3 has 13 amino acids. Trimming pared 4 bases from V and 4 bases from J, leaving 13 bases between. In DNA, the CDR3 is TGCAGCGTTGGCGCGGGTTTCGGCACTGAAGCTTTCTTT. Translating it yields CSVGAGFGTEAFF.

Turning to this clone: One end of the junction is discordant with germline, which a read error may explain. The V gene is TRBV3-1 (or the pseudogene TRBV3-2), the J gene TRBJ2-7; D not certain. There are 9 residues in the CDR3. Germline loops: CDR1 LGHDT, CDR2 YNNKEL (reference sequence). The CDR3 region is CASSHLRPF. DNA of the CDR3: TGTGCCAGCAGCCATCTACGGCCTTTC.

Comments on this clone: One junction end does not reproduce the germline sequence, and a read error may be involved. The V call is TRBV7-2, the J call TRBJ2-3, with D hard to call. Germline CDR1 and CDR2: SGHTA and FQGNSA. The CDR3 is 10 amino acids. In DNA, the CDR3 is TGTGCCAGCAGCTTAGCGGCGGTCGATTTT. Translation: CASSLAAVDF.

The rearrangement uses TRBV28 and TRBJ2-7, with D hard to call. Germline V CDR1 and CDR2: MDHEN, SYDVKM. The CDR3 spans 14 residues. With 5 bases removed from V and 3 bases from J, the gap between germline ends came to 14 bases. The CDR3 DNA reads as TGTGCCAGCAGTCTCGCTAAGGGTCTCTACGAGCAGTACTTC. Protein: CASSLAKGLYEQYF.

The chain carries TRBV27 and TRBJ1-1; D perhaps matches TRBD1 (6 bases). CDR3 length: 15 residues. Looked up from germline, CDR1 is MNHEY and CDR2 is SMNVEV (reference sequence). Trimming took 5 bases from V and 3 from J, leaving 16 bases between them. The CDR3 loop is CASSLLGGMDTEAFF. CDR3 bases: TGTGCCAGCAGTCTCCTGGGGGGCATGGACACTGAAGCTTTCTTT.

This clone was picked up one time. The chain is built from TRBV12-5 and TRBJ2-7; TRBD1 is a possible D gene (6 bases). The CDR3 is 15 residues long. V shed 2 bases and J shed 0 bases, with 11 bases lying between them. CDR1 is LGHNT, CDR2 FRNRAP, per germline. CDR3 bases: TGTGCTAGTGGTTTGAGTCCGGACAGCTCCTACGAGCAGTACTTC. Protein sequence: CASGLSPDSSYEQYF.

This clone was recorded once. Relative to the germline gene, one junction end is altered; a read error may explain this. The chain is built from TRBV6-1 and TRBJ1-2; no firm D call. Germline CDR1 is MNHNS and CDR2 is SASEGT. The CDR3 sequence is 11 residues long. CDR3 residues: CASSEYGNSGF. Written as DNA, the CDR3 is TGTGCCAGCAGTGAATATGGAAACAGCGGCTTC.

V and J are TRBV5-1 and TRBJ1-4, with no clear D. V was pared by 4 bases and J by 0 bases, with 10 bases between. Germline CDR1 is SGHRS and CDR2 is YFSETQ. This CDR3 has 15 residues. The CDR3 here is CASSPGSATNEKLFF. The CDR3 DNA reads as TGCGCCAGCAGCCCGGGGAGTGCAACTAATGAAAAACTGTTTTTT.

The rearrangement uses TRBV6-6 and TRBJ1-5; the D gene is possibly TRBD1 (6 bases). CDR1 is MNHNY and CDR2 is SVGAGI in the germline V gene (reference sequence). The CDR3 runs 15 residues. The V gene lost 2 bases and the J gene lost 1 base, with 9 bases spanning the gap. The CDR3, as DNA: TGTGCCAGCAGTTACCTGCAGGGGAGCAATCAGCCCCAGCATTTT. It translates to CASSYLQGSNQPQHF.

This rearrangement joins TRBV28 to TRBJ1-1; D is perhaps TRBD1 (6 bases). Germline lookup yields CDR1 MDHEN and CDR2 SYDVKM. The CDR3 loop spans 15 amino acids. Trimming left V 5 bases short and J 4 bases short, with 17 bases between. The DNA of the CDR3 is TGTGCCAGCAGTCCAATAGGGGGACACTTCACTGAAGCTTTCTTT. This translates into CASSPIGGHFTEAFF.

V and J are TRBV4-1 and TRBJ1-5; possible D gene TRBD1, 5 bases. The CDR3 spans 18 residues. Germline V gene lookup returns CDR1 MGHRA and CDR2 YSYEKL. V lost 0 bases, J lost 5 bases, and 20 bases lay in between. CDR3 protein: CASSQETRSGLYYQPQHF. In nucleotides, the CDR3 is TGCGCCAGCAGCCAAGAAACTCGATCAGGGCTGTATTATCAGCCCCAGCATTTT.

The rearrangement links TRBV9 to TRBJ2-1; 10 bases are shared with TRBD1. This CDR3 contains 14 residues. Germline V gene data show CDR1 as SGDLS and CDR2 as YYNGEE. J lost 6 bases, V lost 4 bases, and 4 bases had no gene match. This CDR3 reads CASSIGQGVNEQFF. CDR3 coding DNA: TGTGCCAGCAGCATCGGACAGGGGGTCAATGAGCAGTTCTTC.

This clone appeared a single time. The V gene is TRBV7-9, the J gene TRBJ1-4; the D is unclear. Deletions cut 3 bases from V and 8 bases from J, with 13 bases between. Looked up from germline, CDR1 is SEHNR and CDR2 is FQNEAQ (reference sequence). This CDR3 comprises 14 residues. This CDR3 reads CASSFDKEGEKLFF. The CDR3 nucleotides are TGTGCCAGCAGCTTCGACAAAGAAGGAGAAAAACTGTTTTTT.